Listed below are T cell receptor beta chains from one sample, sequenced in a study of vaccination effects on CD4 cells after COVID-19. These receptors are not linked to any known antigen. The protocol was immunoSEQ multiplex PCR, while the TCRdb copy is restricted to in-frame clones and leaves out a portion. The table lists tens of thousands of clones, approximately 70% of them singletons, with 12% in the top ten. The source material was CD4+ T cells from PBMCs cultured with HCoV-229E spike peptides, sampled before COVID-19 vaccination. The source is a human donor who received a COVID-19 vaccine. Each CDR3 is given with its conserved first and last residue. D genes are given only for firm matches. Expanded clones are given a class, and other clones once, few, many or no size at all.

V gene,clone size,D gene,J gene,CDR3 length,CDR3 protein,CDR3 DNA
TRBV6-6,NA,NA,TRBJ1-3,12,CASSYLSGPIYF,TGTGCCAGCAGTTACCTCAGTGGGCCCATATATTTT
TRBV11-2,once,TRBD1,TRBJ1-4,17,CASSLDWGQGLDEKLFF,TGTGCCAGCAGCTTAGATTGGGGACAGGGGCTCGATGAAAAACTGTTTTTT
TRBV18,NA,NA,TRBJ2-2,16,CASSPNSGTNTGELFF,TGTGCCAGCTCCCCTAATTCCGGGACGAACACCGGGGAGCTGTTTTTT
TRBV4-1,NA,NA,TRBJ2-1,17,CASSHPALGGRTMGQFF,TGCGCCAGCAGCCACCCTGCTCTAGGGGGACGTACAATGGGGCAGTTCTTC
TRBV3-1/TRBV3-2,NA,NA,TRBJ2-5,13,CASSQDPKSSQYF,TGTGCCAGCAGCCAAGATCCCAAATCGAGCCAGTACTTC
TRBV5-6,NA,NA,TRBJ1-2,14,CASSLDGSNYGYTF,TGTGCCAGCAGCTTGGATGGCTCTAACTATGGCTACACCTTC
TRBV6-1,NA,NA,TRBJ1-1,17,CASSEGIFGRMNTEAFF,TGTGCCAGCAGTGAAGGGATCTTTGGGAGAATGAACACTGAAGCTTTCTTT
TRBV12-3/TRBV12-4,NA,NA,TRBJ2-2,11,CASSLSRELFF,TGTGCCAGCAGTTTATCTAGGGAGCTGTTTTTT
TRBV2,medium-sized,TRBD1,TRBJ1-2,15,CASSAQPGQVYGYTF,TGTGCCAGCAGTGCCCAACCCGGACAGGTCTATGGCTACACCTTC
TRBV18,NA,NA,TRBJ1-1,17,CASSPLGRNTLNTEAFF,TGTGCCAGCTCACCGCTAGGACGGAACACCTTGAACACTGAAGCTTTCTTT
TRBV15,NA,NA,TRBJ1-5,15,CATSRDKGLNQPQHF,TGTGCCACCAGCAGAGATAAGGGCTTGAATCAGCCCCAGCATTTT
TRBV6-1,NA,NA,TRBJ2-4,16,CASSGGFEGAKNIQYF,TGTGCCAGCAGTGGGGGGTTTGAAGGGGCCAAAAACATTCAGTACTTC
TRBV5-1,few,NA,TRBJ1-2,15,CASSRADVGVYGYTF,TGCGCCAGCAGCCGAGCGGACGTTGGGGTCTATGGCTACACCTTC
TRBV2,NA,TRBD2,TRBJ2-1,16,CASSQDSGSSYNEQFF,TGTGCCAGCAGTCAAGATAGCGGGAGCTCCTACAATGAGCAGTTCTTC
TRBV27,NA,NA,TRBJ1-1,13,CASSLWVRGEAFF,TGTGCCAGCAGTTTATGGGTCAGGGGAGAAGCTTTCTTT
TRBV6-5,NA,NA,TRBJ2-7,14,CASILTRYSYEQYF,TGTGCCAGCATTTTGACACGGTACTCCTACGAGCAGTACTTC
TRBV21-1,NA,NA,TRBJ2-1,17,CASSRNSGSSPYNEQFF,TGTGCCAGCAGCAGAAATAGCGGGAGTTCCCCCTACAATGAGCAGTTCTTC
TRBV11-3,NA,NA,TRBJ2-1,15,CASSLEASSYNEQFF,TGTGCCAGCAGCTTAGAAGCAAGCTCCTACAATGAGCAGTTCTTC
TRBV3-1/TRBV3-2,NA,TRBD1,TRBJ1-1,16,CASSHWTGKENTEAFF,TGTGCCAGCAGCCACTGGACAGGGAAGGAGAACACTGAAGCTTTCTTT
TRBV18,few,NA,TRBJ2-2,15,CASSPDLTNTGELFF,TGTGCCAGCTCACCAGATTTAACGAACACCGGGGAGCTGTTTTTT
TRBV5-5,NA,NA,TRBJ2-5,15,CASSGDIGGQETQYF,TGTGCCAGCAGCGGTGACATTGGCGGCCAAGAGACCCAGTACTTC
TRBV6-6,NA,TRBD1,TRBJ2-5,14,CASSYGTAQETQYF,TGTGCCAGCAGTTATGGGACAGCCCAAGAGACCCAGTACTTC
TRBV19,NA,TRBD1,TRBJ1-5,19,CASSRRDRGIGDNNQPQHF,TGTGCCAGTAGCCGCCGCGACAGGGGAATTGGGGATAACAATCAGCCCCAGCATTTT
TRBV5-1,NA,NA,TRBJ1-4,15,CASSPSGMGNEKLFF,TGCGCCAGCAGCCCCTCAGGGATGGGTAATGAAAAACTGTTTTTT
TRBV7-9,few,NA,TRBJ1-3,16,CASSLILLLPGNTIYF,TGTGCCAGCAGCTTGATACTCCTTTTGCCGGGAAACACCATATATTTT
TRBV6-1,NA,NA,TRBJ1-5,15,CASSESSRDGQPQHF,TGTGCCAGCAGTGAAAGTTCAAGGGATGGACAGCCCCAGCATTTT
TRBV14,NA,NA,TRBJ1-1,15,CASSQVPGMNTEAFF,TGTGCCAGCAGCCAAGTTCCAGGGATGAACACTGAAGCTTTCTTT
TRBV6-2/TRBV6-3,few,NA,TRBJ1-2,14,CASSGPEGNYGYTF,TGTGCCAGCAGTGGCCCCGAGGGTAACTATGGCTACACCTTC
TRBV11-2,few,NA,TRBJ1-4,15,CASSLNQGLNEKLFF,TGTGCCAGCAGCTTAAATCAGGGCCTTAATGAAAAACTGTTTTTT
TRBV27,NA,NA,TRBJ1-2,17,CASSLTPGAGTNYGYTF,TGTGCCAGCAGTTTAACCCCTGGTGCGGGCACCAACTATGGCTACACCTTC
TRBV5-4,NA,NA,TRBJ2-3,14,CASSMTSMRDTQYF,TGTGCCAGCAGCATGACTAGTATGAGAGATACGCAGTATTTT
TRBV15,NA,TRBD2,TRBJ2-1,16,CATSRPASGKGNEQFF,TGTGCCACCAGCAGACCGGCCAGCGGGAAGGGCAATGAGCAGTTCTTC
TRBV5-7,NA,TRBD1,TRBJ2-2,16,CASSERQGTNTGELFF,TGTGCCAGCAGCGAAAGACAGGGTACGAACACCGGGGAGCTGTTTTTT
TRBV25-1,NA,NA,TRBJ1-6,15,CASSESSRNNSPLHF,TGTGCCAGCAGTGAATCTAGCAGGAATAATTCACCCCTCCACTTT
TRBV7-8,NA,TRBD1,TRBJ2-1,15,CASSQDVSGTEEQFF,TGTGCCAGCAGCCAGGACGTCTCGGGGACAGAGGAGCAGTTCTTC
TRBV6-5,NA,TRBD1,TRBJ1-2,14,CASSYRDRVFGYTF,TGTGCCAGCAGTTACAGGGACAGGGTATTTGGCTACACCTTC
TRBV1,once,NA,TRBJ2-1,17,CTSSQENSLAFHNEQFF,TGCACCAGCAGCCAAGAAAATAGCCTGGCGTTTCACAATGAGCAGTTCTTC
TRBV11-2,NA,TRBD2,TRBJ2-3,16,CASSIRLAGNTDTQYF,TGTGCCAGCAGCATACGACTAGCGGGAAACACAGATACGCAGTATTTT
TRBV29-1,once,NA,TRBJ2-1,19,CSVEDGGSMGVSSYNEQFF,TGCAGCGTTGAAGACGGGGGCTCTATGGGGGTAAGCTCCTACAATGAGCAGTTCTTC
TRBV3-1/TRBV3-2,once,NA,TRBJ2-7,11,CASSQGHEQYF,TGTGCCAGCAGCCAAGGACACGAGCAGTACTTC
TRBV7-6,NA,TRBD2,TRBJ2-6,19,CASSLGLLAGVSGANVLTF,TGTGCCAGCAGCTTAGGGCTACTAGCGGGAGTCTCTGGGGCCAACGTCCTGACTTTC
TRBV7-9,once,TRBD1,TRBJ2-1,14,CASRLRQGTNEQFF,TGTGCCAGCAGACTTCGACAGGGTACGAATGAGCAGTTCTTC
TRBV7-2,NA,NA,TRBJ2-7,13,CASSADRVSEQYF,TGTGCCAGCAGCGCGGACCGCGTCTCCGAGCAGTACTTC
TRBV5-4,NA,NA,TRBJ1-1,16,CASSLVSGWVNTEAFF,TGTGCCAGCAGCTTGGTGTCGGGGTGGGTGAACACTGAAGCTTTCTTT
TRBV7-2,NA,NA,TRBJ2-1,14,CASSLYFKAQEQFF,TGTGCCAGCAGCTTATATTTTAAGGCCCAGGAGCAGTTCTTC
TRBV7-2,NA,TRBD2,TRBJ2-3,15,CASRSAGMSTDTQYF,TGTGCCAGCAGATCAGCGGGAATGAGCACAGATACGCAGTATTTT